A single sample is the source of the 5 T cell receptor beta chains below, sequenced in a study of beta chain features in type 1 diabetes. Investigators reverse transcribed all isolated RNA, so they sequenced expressed TCRB transcripts. Sequencing was performed with immunoSEQ multiplex PCR; in TCRdb, only in-frame clones are kept and a portion is missing. In the table there are fewer than 650,000 clones, 15% of which are singletons. Specimen: naive CD4+ T cells from blood. These receptors came from a young man in good health.

This clone was seen only a few times. The rearrangement uses TRBV7-3 and TRBJ1-4; perhaps TRBD1 as D (5 bases). Germline lookup yields CDR1 SGHTA and CDR2 FQGTGA. The CDR3 sequence is 16 residues long. Trimming stripped 2 bases from V and 7 bases from J, with 17 bases between. CDR3 sequence (DNA): TGTGCCAGCAGCTTACCCAGGGCGCCGCTTTCTGAAAAACTGTTTTTT. It yields the protein CASSLPRAPLSEKLFF.

V is TRBV5-1 and J is TRBJ1-5, with 9 bases fitting TRBD1. Trimming cost V 4 bases and J 11 bases; bases outside gene matches: 10. Germline assignment: CDR1 SGHRS and CDR2 YFSETQ. This CDR3 region has 14 residues. CDR3 sequence reads: CASSPGQGLQAQHF. In nucleotides, the CDR3 is TGCGCCAGCAGCCCCGGACAGGGGCTCCAGGCCCAGCATTTT.

The table lists this clone with a few counts. The V and J genes are TRBV6-5 and TRBJ1-5; unclear D gene. Looked up from germline, CDR1 is MNHEY and CDR2 is SVGAGI. CDR3 length: 15 amino acids. V lost 6 bases and J 1 base, leaving 13 bases between the germline ends. CDR3 DNA sequence: TGTGCCAGCAGGAGCGGACGGATGAGCAATCAGCCCCAGCATTTT. The encoded protein is CASRSGRMSNQPQHF.

This clone has more than one count but fewer than ten. The J gene is TRBJ2-7, the V gene TRBV14, with D tentatively TRBD2 (5 bases). Trimming took 3 bases from V and 5 from J, leaving 11 bases between them. Germline CDR1 reads SGHDN; CDR2 reads FVKESK. The CDR3 consists of 13 residues. The CDR3 sequence is CASSHLGADEQYF. The DNA for the CDR3 is TGTGCCAGCAGCCACCTAGGAGCGGACGAGCAGTACTTC.

V usage is TRBV2 and J usage is TRBJ2-5; no definite D call. Per germline, CDR1 SNHLY and CDR2 FYNNEI. Trimming left V 6 bases short and J 3 bases short, with 5 bases between. This CDR3 is built from 11 residues. The CDR3: CASRLKETQYF. The CDR3 nucleotides are TGTGCCAGCAGATTGAAAGAGACCCAGTACTTC.